This entry lists 30 T cell receptor beta chains sequenced from one sample in a study of blood T cells in healthy people across ages. A second PCR, run for about 7 to 11 cycles, used a sample-barcoded 5' primer plus a J-beta primer mix. Via MiXCR, TCRdb re-called the 5' RACE reads, giving one row per CDR3 protein. This sample has around 1,000,000 distinct CDR3 sequences, with around 27% found just once. These data are also associated with another study on T cells of mothers and their children.

The sample was blood. Receptor source: a girl aged 2-10 years in good health.

This clonotype was seen a handful of times. The chain carries TRBV9 and TRBJ2-1; D ambiguous. Per germline, CDR1 SGDLS and CDR2 YYNGEE. Deletions cut 4 bases from V and 7 bases from J, with 21 bases between. There are 16 residues in the CDR3. The CDR3 coding sequence is TGTGCCAGCAGCTCCCTGGTTCAAGTCGTGCTAAATGAGCAGTTCTTC. Protein: CASSSLVQVVLNEQFF.

As regards this clonotype: At one end the junction does not follow the germline gene, possibly because of a read error. The gene calls are TRBV20-1 and TRBJ2-2, with a tentative D call TRBD1 (6 bases). This CDR3 has 13 residues. Germline V gives CDR1 DFQATT, CDR2 SNEGSKA (reference sequence). The CDR3 reads CSATNRVTGELFF. The CDR3 bases are TGCAGTGCTACCAACAGGGTTACCGGGGAGCTATTTTTT.

This clonotype occurred a few times. The chain combines TRBV20-1 with TRBJ2-7; weak D call: TRBD1 (6 bases). The V gene's germline CDR1 is DFQATT and CDR2 SNEGSKA (reference sequence). The CDR3 spans 13 residues. Trimming left V 3 bases short and J 3 bases short, with 12 bases between. CDR3 amino acids: CSARADRVYEQYF. DNA for the CDR3: TGCAGTGCTAGGGCGGACAGAGTCTACGAGCAGTACTTC.

The genes are TRBV6-1 and TRBJ2-1; TRBD2 matches 9 bases. This CDR3 contains 15 residues. Germline trimming cut 3 bases from V and 9 bases from J; bases unmatched to any gene: 9. Germline V lookup: CDR1 MNHNS, CDR2 SASEGT. CDR3 sequence reads: CASSDGTEREVEQFF. CDR3 coding DNA: TGTGCCAGCAGTGATGGGACGGAGCGGGAGGTTGAGCAGTTCTTC.

This clonotype came up a few times. The chain has TRBV27 and TRBJ1-1; weak D call: TRBD1 (5 bases). The CDR3 consists of 15 residues. V lost 2 bases and J 4 bases, leaving 14 bases between the germline ends. Germline V gives CDR1 MNHEY, CDR2 SMNVEV (reference sequence). The CDR3 region has the DNA TGTGCCAGCAGTTTAAGGCTTGGGGGTGGCACTGAAGCTTTCTTT. Translating gives CASSLRLGGGTEAFF.

The CDR3 loop reads CASSLAMRDREVLHF. Here the CDR3 DNA reads TGTGCCAGCAGCTTAGCTATGCGGGACAGGGAAGTCCTCCACTTT. The chain combines TRBV7-9 with TRBJ1-6, with TRBD1 matching over 9 bases. The ends lost 0 bases at V and 15 bases at J; junction bases unmatched: 9. This CDR3 has 15 amino acids. CDR1 is SEHNR and CDR2 is FQNEAQ in the germline V gene (reference sequence). The full variable domain, its missing parts supplied by reference TRBV7-9 and TRBJ1-6, is DTGVSQNPRHKITKRGQNVTFRCDPISEHNRLYWYRQTLGQGPEFLTYFQNEAQLEKSRLLSDRFSAERPKGSFSTLEIQRTEQGDSAMYLCASSLAMRDREVLHFGNGTRLTVT.

CDR3 sequence (DNA): TGTGCCAGCAGTTTAACAGGGGGCTCTGGCTACACCTTC. Translation gives CASSLTGGSGYTF. The V and J genes are TRBV28 and TRBJ1-2; 9 bases are a match to TRBD1. Germline V gives CDR1 MDHEN, CDR2 SYDVKM. Trimming took 2 bases from V and 7 from J; bases not matched to a gene: 2. This CDR3 has 13 residues.

This chain connects TRBV20-1 to TRBJ2-1, with D uncertain. The CDR3 is 10 amino acids. CDR1 is DFQATT, CDR2 SNEGSKA, per germline (reference sequence). Between the trimmed V and J ends, which lost 5 bases and 3 bases, there was a span of 2 bases. For the CDR3, the DNA is TGCAGTGCTCACTACAATGAGCAGTTCTTC. Its protein product is CSAHYNEQFF.

The V and J genes are TRBV20-1 and TRBJ2-4; D uncertain. The germline CDR1 and CDR2 sequences are DFQATT and SNEGSKA (reference sequence). The CDR3 loop spans 13 amino acids. V lost 1 base and J lost 2, with 6 bases in between. The CDR3 region has the DNA TGCAGTGCTAGAGTAGTTTCCAAAAACATTCAGTACTTC. The encoded protein is CSARVVSKNIQYF.

The sample holds a few counts of this clonotype. The gene calls are TRBV27 and TRBJ2-5; no clear D. The closer fit of TRBJ2-1 to the DNA end suggests the J call may be wrong. The CDR3 loop spans 12 amino acids. Looked up from germline, CDR1 is MNHEY and CDR2 is SMNVEV (reference sequence). Written as DNA, the CDR3 is TGTGCCAGCAGTTTATCGGCATCTGAGCAGTTCTTC. Its protein is CASSLSASEQFF.

This clonotype has a handful of counts. The chain employs TRBV28 and TRBJ2-1; 10 positions match TRBD1. J gave up 0 bases and V 4 bases, and 18 bases lay outside the gene matches. The CDR3 totals 21 residues. Germline lookup yields CDR1 MDHEN and CDR2 SYDVKM. The CDR3, as DNA: TGTGCCAGCAGTTCGTTCCCGGGACAGGGGTTTACCACGAGCTCCTACAATGAGCAGTTCTTC. Amino acids: CASSSFPGQGFTTSSYNEQFF.

In this sample, this clonotype turned up many times. The chain couples TRBV20-1 to TRBJ2-7; 13 bases agree with TRBD2. Per germline, CDR1 DFQATT and CDR2 SNEGSKA (reference sequence). The CDR3 consists of 16 residues. V lost 4 bases and J lost 3; bases outside the gene matches: 9. CDR3 coding DNA: TGCAGTGCTACCATACTCGGACTAGCGGGGGTCTACGAGCAGTACTTC. This translates into CSATILGLAGVYEQYF.

V and J are TRBV10-2 and TRBJ2-7, with 10 positions matching TRBD2. The length of the CDR3 is 14 residues. The germline gives CDR1 WSHSY, CDR2 SAAADI. J gave up 6 bases and V 6 bases, and 8 bases lay outside the gene matches. The CDR3 spells CASRPGLAYSEQYF. In nucleotides, the CDR3 is TGCGCCAGCAGACCGGGACTAGCGTATTCCGAGCAGTACTTC.

The genes are TRBV6-5 and TRBJ1-2; no definite D call. CDR3 length: 17 residues. Trimming pared 2 bases from V and 3 bases from J, leaving 19 bases between. Looked up from germline, CDR1 is MNHEY and CDR2 is SVGAGI. The CDR3 bases are TGTGCCAGCAGTTACCTTCAGGCCGCGAGGCCTTACTATGGCTACACCTTC. The encoded protein is CASSYLQAARPYYGYTF.

This clonotype was detected only a few times. The chain is built from TRBV10-3 and TRBJ2-3, with 9 bases aligning to TRBD2. The V gene's germline CDR1 is ENHRY and CDR2 SYGVKD. V was clipped by 7 bases and J by 5 bases; unmatched bases: 7. There are 14 residues in the CDR3. The CDR3 spells CAIKAGGAGDTQYF. CDR3 DNA: TGTGCCATCAAGGCGGGAGGGGCGGGAGATACGCAGTATTTT.

The V gene is TRBV2, the J gene TRBJ2-1; the match to TRBD2 covers 9 bases. The CDR3 length is 15 residues. Trimming cost V 6 bases and J 7 bases; bases outside gene matches: 10. From germline, CDR1 is SNHLY and CDR2 FYNNEI. CDR3 nucleotide sequence: TGTGCCAGCAGGGAACTGAGCGGGAGGTGGAATGAGCAGTTCTTC. As protein: CASRELSGRWNEQFF.

The chain is built from TRBV29-1 and TRBJ1-1; 7 bases align to TRBD1. Trimming at V came to 4 bases and at J to 8 bases, leaving 22 bases not matched to a gene. There are 17 residues in the CDR3. Germline assignment: CDR1 SQVTM and CDR2 ANQGSEA. The CDR3 region is CSVGDPIKQGNNIEAFF. In nucleotides, the CDR3 is TGCAGCGTTGGCGACCCTATCAAACAGGGGAACAATATAGAAGCTTTCTTT. Using reference TRBV29-1 and TRBJ1-1 for the parts outside the CDR3, the full variable domain is SAVISQKPSRDICQRGTSLTIQCQVDSQVTMMFWYRQQPGQSLTLIATANQGSEATYESGFVIDKFPISRPNLTFSTLTVSNMSPEDSSIYLCSVGDPIKQGNNIEAFFGQGTRLTVV.

V is TRBV28 and J is TRBJ2-1, with D tentatively TRBD1 (5 bases). Per germline, CDR1 MDHEN and CDR2 SYDVKM. This CDR3 spans 13 amino acids. The V and J ends lost 10 bases and 3 bases respectively, with 13 bases between them. The CDR3 DNA follows: TGTGCCACCCAGGGTGGCAGCTACAATGAGCAGTTCTTC. Residues: CATQGGSYNEQFF.

The chain couples TRBV9 to TRBJ2-7; D ambiguous. CDR3 length equals 13 residues. Germline V gene sequence: CDR1 SGDLS, CDR2 YYNGEE. V was trimmed by 3 bases and J by 1 base, leaving 8 bases between them. CDR3 sequence (DNA): TGTGCCAGCAGCGGAGAGTTTTCCTACGAGCAGTACTTC. Protein product: CASSGEFSYEQYF.

The V and J genes are TRBV7-9 and TRBJ2-5; D is possibly TRBD2 (5 bases). Germline V gene sequence: CDR1 SEHNR, CDR2 FQNEAQ (reference sequence). The CDR3 sequence is 15 residues long. The ends were cut back, 2 bases at V and 4 bases at J, with 14 bases in the middle. The CDR3 sequence is CASSLLRGSGETQYF. CDR3 DNA: TGTGCCAGCAGCTTATTGAGAGGGAGTGGAGAGACCCAGTACTTC.

This clonotype was counted a few times. V is TRBV7-9 and J is TRBJ1-2; a possible D gene is TRBD1 (6 bases). This CDR3 region has 15 residues. Germline V gene data show CDR1 as SEHNR and CDR2 as FQNEAQ (reference sequence). V was shortened by 5 bases and J by 4 bases, with 17 bases between the two germline ends. The CDR3 protein is CASSPSTGVVYGYTF. DNA for the CDR3: TGTGCCAGCAGCCCCTCGACAGGAGTTGTCTATGGCTACACCTTC. The full variable domain, rest sourced from reference TRBV7-9 and TRBJ1-2, is DTGVSQNPRHKITKRGQNVTFRCDPISEHNRLYWYRQTLGQGPEFLTYFQNEAQLEKSRLLSDRFSAERPKGSFSTLEIQRTEQGDSAMYLCASSPSTGVVYGYTFGSGTRLTVV.

In its sample, this clonotype was seen a few times. A read error may account for a junction end that differs from germline. The V and J genes are TRBV10-3 and TRBJ2-5; 8 bases match TRBD2. Germline CDR1 ENHRY, CDR2 SYGVKD. CDR3 length equals 14 residues. CDR3 residues: CAIKLADPQETQYF. The DNA of the CDR3 is TGTGCTATCAAACTAGCGGACCCCCAAGAGACCCAGTACTTC.

The chain joins TRBV6-6 to TRBJ2-3; weak D call: TRBD2 (5 bases). Looked up from germline, CDR1 is MNHNY and CDR2 is SVGAGI (reference sequence). Trimming removed 6 bases from V and 7 bases from J, with 5 bases in between. The CDR3 has 10 amino acids. Here the CDR3 reads CASRDYTQYF. The CDR3 bases are TGTGCCAGCAGGGACTATACGCAGTATTTT.

This clonotype was picked up a small number of times. The J gene is TRBJ2-3, the V gene TRBV20-1, with D perhaps TRBD2 (5 bases). This CDR3 is built from 16 residues. The V end was cut by 3 bases, the J end by 4 bases, with 20 bases between. Germline CDR1 reads DFQATT; CDR2 reads SNEGSKA (reference sequence). CDR3 amino acids: CSASRPGLRPADTQYF. DNA for the CDR3: TGCAGTGCTAGCAGGCCAGGACTCCGGCCCGCAGATACGCAGTATTTT.

This clonotype was recorded a few times. CDR3 DNA sequence: TGTGCCAGCAGCCCCTATTCCGATAACACCGGGGAGCTGTTTTTT. Encoded protein: CASSPYSDNTGELFF. The chain carries TRBV7-3 and TRBJ2-2; no reliable D call. The CDR3 spans 15 residues. Per germline, CDR1 SGHTA and CDR2 FQGTGA. Trimming removed 5 bases from V and 2 bases from J, with 12 bases in between.

There are a few counts of this clonotype. This chain links TRBV10-3 with TRBJ2-5; 7 bases match TRBD1. Germline CDR1 ENHRY, CDR2 SYGVKD. V shed 10 bases and J 1 base; nucleotides not matched to a gene: 6. The CDR3 runs to 13 residues. The CDR3 here is CATETGTQETQYF. As DNA, the CDR3 is TGTGCCACCGAGACAGGGACCCAAGAGACCCAGTACTTC.

The rearrangement uses TRBV25-1 and TRBJ2-7; 7 positions agree with TRBD1. CDR3 length: 14 amino acids. Germline assignment: CDR1 MGHDK and CDR2 SYGVNS. V dropped 3 bases and J dropped 3; count of bases not matched to a gene: 5. DNA for the CDR3: TGTGCCAGCAGTGATAGGGCAGGGGGCTACGAGCAGTACTTC. It encodes CASSDRAGGYEQYF.

V is TRBV5-1 and J is TRBJ2-1; TRBD2 matches 10 bases. J gave up 5 bases and V 5 bases, and 7 bases lay outside the gene matches. The CDR3 runs to 15 residues. Looked up from germline, CDR1 is SGHRS and CDR2 is YFSETQ. The CDR3 bases are TGCGCCAGCAGTTTGATACTAGCGGGGAACAATGAGCAGTTCTTC. It translates to CASSLILAGNNEQFF.

This chain uses TRBV28 with TRBJ2-3; 11 nucleotides line up with TRBD2. J gave up 2 bases and V 2 bases, and 3 bases lay outside the gene matches. The CDR3 runs to 16 residues. The germline CDR1 and CDR2 sequences are MDHEN and SYDVKM. CDR3 sequence (DNA): TGTGCCAGCAGTTTAAATAGCGGGAGGGCCACAGATACGCAGTATTTT. It is translated as CASSLNSGRATDTQYF.

DNA for the CDR3: TGCGCCAGCAGCCAAGACGGGGGGCCCTCCTACGAAAAACTGTTTTTT. The encoded protein is CASSQDGGPSYEKLFF. The J gene is TRBJ1-4, the V gene TRBV4-1, with D maybe TRBD1 (6 bases). V gave up 0 bases and J gave up 8 bases, with 16 bases separating them. The CDR3 loop spans 16 amino acids. CDR1 is MGHRA, CDR2 YSYEKL, per germline.